The rows below give T cell receptor beta chains drawn from one sample of a study of OX40 agonist ivuxolimab in advanced cancers. This table comes from immunoSEQ multiplex PCR, and its TCRdb copy is limited to in-frame clones, with some not included. The repertoire holds just under 80,000 clones, with about 91% as singletons. Sequenced material: CD4+ or CD8+ T cells sorted from blood, taken in a trial of the OX40 agonist ivuxolimab. The source of these receptors is an adult with an advanced solid tumor such as melanoma, head and neck, liver or kidney cancer. Both conserved end residues are trimmed from each CDR3.

TRBJ1-6 TRBV6-5 ASRPSAGSNSPLH
TRBJ2-2 TRBV5-4 ASSFLGGGSTGELF
TRBJ1-1 TRBV7-2 ASSLDRNTEAF
TRBJ2-1 TRBV6-6 ASSPQGAQGNEQF
TRBJ1-5 TRBV30 AWSRGNNQPQH
TRBJ2-3 TRBV28 ASSSYTQY
TRBJ1-5 TRBV6-1 ASSEQVRAQH
TRBJ1-4 TRBV7-2 ASSSRAGDEKLF
TRBJ1-1 TRBV6-6 ASSYYPQLNTEAF
TRBJ2-7 TRBV9 ASSVGGTVLHEQY
TRBJ2-3 TRBV15 ATSSGTSGGDTDTQY
TRBJ2-7 TRBV5-6 ASSFWTGLATRSYEQY
TRBJ2-5 TRBV19 ASSIGTSGRALGETQY
TRBJ2-4 TRBV19 ASSDGLAKNIQY
TRBJ1-1 TRBV6-1 ASSEYSRNTEAF
TRBJ1-1 TRBV6-1 ASGEIGRPNTEAF
TRBJ2-2 TRBV23-1 ASSRTRDRESGELF
TRBJ1-3 TRBV14 ASSQDVSSGNTIY
TRBJ2-2 TRBV7-2 ASSSRPRAYTGELF
TRBJ2-2 TRBV6-1 ASGTEAQGRELF
TRBJ1-3 TRBV7-2 ASSLVVNRGSGNTIY
TRBJ1-1 TRBV30 AWSVIYRRNTEAF
TRBJ2-3 TRBV19 ASSTSASGSSDTQY
TRBJ2-1 TRBV19 ASSIGADYPRSYNEQF
TRBJ2-3 TRBV7-2 AGAAGSSTDTQY
TRBJ1-1 TRBV19 ASSIGRIREAF
TRBJ2-1 TRBV7-9 ASSLVGAYNEQF
TRBJ2-1 TRBV25-1 ASSGQGVGVNEQF
TRBJ2-7 TRBV5-1 ASSLEGGGSVSSYEQY
TRBJ2-1 TRBV6-6 ASSPTGTSGMDEQF
TRBJ1-2 TRBV27 ATKLTGLGGYT
TRBJ2-5 TRBV10-3 AISETTVLETQY
TRBJ2-7 TRBV6-6 ASSYSRGLHEQY
TRBJ2-7 TRBV2 ASSAYEQY
TRBJ2-1 TRBV19 ASTQAAYRYEQF
TRBJ2-1 TRBV2 ASSEWTSESEQF
TRBJ1-5 TRBV5-4 ASKRGQNNQPQH
TRBJ2-1 TRBV7-8 ASSLVLGNEQF
TRBJ1-4 TRBV30 AWTTPEGLNEKLF
TRBJ1-2 TRBV19 ASSTGWYGYT
TRBJ2-3 TRBV2 ASSEAGQQGDTQY
TRBJ1-3 TRBV18 ASSPQDASGNTIY
TRBJ1-5 TRBV25-1 ASSEYNQPQH
TRBJ1-2 TRBV6-5 ASTKANYGYT
TRBJ2-7 TRBV6-5 ASSKTVAGSGEQY
TRBJ2-2 TRBV14 ASSTGLAGGTGELF
TRBJ2-2 TRBV10-3 AISPLSANTGELF
TRBJ2-1 TRBV29-1 SVIQGGRAANEQF
TRBJ2-7 TRBV2 ASSEVVSRQYEQY
TRBJ2-1 TRBV7-2 ASSFGQNPVYNEQF
TRBJ2-5 TRBV2 ASSRDQQETQY
TRBJ2-5 TRBV27 ASSLSWTGGGTQY